This T cell receptor (beta chain) was observed in a study of molecular identifiers for immune sequencing clone quantification. This clonotype was recorded at least ten times. The CD8+CD4-CCR7+CD45RA+ phenotype defined the sorted naive CD8 T cells. TCRdb ran MiXCR on the PCR reads and lists one entry per CDR3 protein. The sample records a few hundred thousand distinct CDR3 sequences, 24% being singletons. Germline lookup yields CDR1 PRHDT and CDR2 FYEKMQ (reference sequence). CDR3 length: 12 residues. V was trimmed by 5 bases and J by 5 bases, leaving 10 bases between them. The receptor was derived from a human donor in good health. Some libraries in this study had Jurkat cell RNA spiked in. The sequenced material came from naive CD8+ T cells from blood, with Jurkat cell RNA spiked in. The subset: FACS-sorted CD8+CD4-CCR7+CD45RA+ naive T cells. The V call is TRBV13, the J call TRBJ2-7; D is unclear. The CDR3 loop reads CASSPGGDEQYF. CDR3 DNA sequence: TGTGCCAGCAGCCCGGGTGGCGACGAGCAGTACTTC.